The clone carrying this T cell receptor (beta chain) turned up a few times. This sample stems from a study of T cell changes during pregnancy in multiple sclerosis. Some clones are missing from TCRdb's copy, which holds only in-frame ones; the method was immunoSEQ multiplex PCR. The table records more than 9,000 clones, around 89% of them present only once. This CDR3 has 14 residues. Trimming left V 0 bases short and J 8 bases short, with 11 bases between. The germline CDR1 and CDR2 sequences are MNHNS and SASEGT. The sequenced sample was CD8+ T cells from peripheral blood mononuclear cells, obtained in the first trimester of pregnancy. The receptor's source is a female donor in good health, enrolled as a control in a pregnancy study. V gene TRBV6-1 combines with J gene TRBJ2-1; D unresolved. Here the CDR3 reads CASSEAFEEHEQFF. CDR3 in DNA: TGTGCCAGCAGTGAAGCGTTTGAGGAGCATGAGCAGTTCTTC.